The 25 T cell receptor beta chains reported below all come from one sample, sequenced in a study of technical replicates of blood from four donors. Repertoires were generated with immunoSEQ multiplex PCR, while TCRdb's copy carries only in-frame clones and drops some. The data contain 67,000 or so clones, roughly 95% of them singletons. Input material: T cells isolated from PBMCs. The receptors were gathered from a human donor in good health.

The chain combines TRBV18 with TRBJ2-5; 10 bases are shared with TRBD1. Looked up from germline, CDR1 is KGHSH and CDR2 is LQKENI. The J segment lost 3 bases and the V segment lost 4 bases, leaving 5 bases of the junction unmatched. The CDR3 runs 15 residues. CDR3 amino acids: CASSRGTGVKETQYF. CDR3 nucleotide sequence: TGTGCCAGCTCACGAGGGACAGGGGTCAAAGAGACCCAGTACTTC.

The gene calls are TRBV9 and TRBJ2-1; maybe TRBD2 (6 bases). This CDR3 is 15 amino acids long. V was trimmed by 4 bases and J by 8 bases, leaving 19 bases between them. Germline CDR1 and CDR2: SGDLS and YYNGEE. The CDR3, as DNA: TGTGCCAGCAGCACTAGCCTCTCCTGGGGGGATGAGCAGTTCTTC. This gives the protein CASSTSLSWGDEQFF.

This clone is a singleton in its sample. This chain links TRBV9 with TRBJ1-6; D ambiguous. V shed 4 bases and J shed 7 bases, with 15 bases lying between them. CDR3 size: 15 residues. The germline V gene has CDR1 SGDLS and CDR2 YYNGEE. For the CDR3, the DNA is TGTGCCAGCAGCTCTCGGACGGGGTTCAATTCACCCCTCCACTTT. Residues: CASSSRTGFNSPLHF.

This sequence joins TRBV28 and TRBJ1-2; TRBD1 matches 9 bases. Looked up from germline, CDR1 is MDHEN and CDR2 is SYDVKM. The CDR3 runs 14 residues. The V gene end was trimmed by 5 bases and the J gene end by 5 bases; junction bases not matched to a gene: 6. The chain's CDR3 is CASSPRDRAYGYTF. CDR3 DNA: TGTGCCAGCAGTCCCCGGGACAGGGCTTATGGCTACACCTTC.

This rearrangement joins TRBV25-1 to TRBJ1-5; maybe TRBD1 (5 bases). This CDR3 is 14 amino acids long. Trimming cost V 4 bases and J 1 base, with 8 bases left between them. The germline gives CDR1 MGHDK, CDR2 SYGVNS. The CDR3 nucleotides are TGTGCCAGCAGTGGGCAGGGAAGCAATCAGCCCCAGCATTTT. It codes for CASSGQGSNQPQHF.

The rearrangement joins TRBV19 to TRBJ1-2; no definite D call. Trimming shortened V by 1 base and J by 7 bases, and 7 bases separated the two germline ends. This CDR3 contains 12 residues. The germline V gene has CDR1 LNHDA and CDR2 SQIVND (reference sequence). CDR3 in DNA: TGTGCCAGTAGTATAGGGGCTGTTGGCTACACCTTC. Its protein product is CASSIGAVGYTF.

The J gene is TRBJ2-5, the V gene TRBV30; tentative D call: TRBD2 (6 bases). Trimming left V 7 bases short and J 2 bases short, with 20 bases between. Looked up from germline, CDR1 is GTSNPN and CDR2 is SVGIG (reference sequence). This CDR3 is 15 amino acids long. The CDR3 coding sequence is TGTGCCTATACCTCGGGACTGTCATTTCAAGAGACCCAGTACTTC. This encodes CAYTSGLSFQETQYF.

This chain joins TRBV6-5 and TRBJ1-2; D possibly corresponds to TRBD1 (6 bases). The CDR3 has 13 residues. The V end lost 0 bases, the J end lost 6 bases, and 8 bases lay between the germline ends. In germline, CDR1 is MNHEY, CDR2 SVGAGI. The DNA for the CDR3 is TGTGCCAGCAGTTACTCGTGGACAGATGGCTACACCTTC. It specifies CASSYSWTDGYTF.

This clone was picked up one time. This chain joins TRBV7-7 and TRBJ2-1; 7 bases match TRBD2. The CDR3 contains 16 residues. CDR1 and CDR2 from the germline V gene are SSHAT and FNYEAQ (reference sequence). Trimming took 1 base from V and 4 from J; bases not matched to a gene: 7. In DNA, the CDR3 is TGTGCCAGCAGCTTAGGGGGCGGGAGTGGGTACAATGAGCAGTTCTTC. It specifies CASSLGGGSGYNEQFF.

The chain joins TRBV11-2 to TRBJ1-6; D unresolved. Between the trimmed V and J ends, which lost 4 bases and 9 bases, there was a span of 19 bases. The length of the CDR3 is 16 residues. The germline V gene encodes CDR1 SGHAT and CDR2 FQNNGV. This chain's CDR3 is CASSSLSDSPVSPLHF. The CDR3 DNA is TGTGCCAGCAGCTCCCTCAGTGATTCCCCTGTTTCACCCCTCCACTTT.

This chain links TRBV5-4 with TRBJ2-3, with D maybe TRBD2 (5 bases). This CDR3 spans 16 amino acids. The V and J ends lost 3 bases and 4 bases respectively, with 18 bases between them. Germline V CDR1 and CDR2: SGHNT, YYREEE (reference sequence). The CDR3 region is CASSSSSGSIADTQYF. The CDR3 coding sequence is TGTGCCAGCAGCTCCTCCTCGGGGAGCATCGCAGATACGCAGTATTTT.

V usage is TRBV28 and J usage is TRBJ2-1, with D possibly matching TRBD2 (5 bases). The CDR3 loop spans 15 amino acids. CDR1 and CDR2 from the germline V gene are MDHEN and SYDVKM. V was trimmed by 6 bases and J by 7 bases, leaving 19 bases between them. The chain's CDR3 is CASSANGIRHNEQFF. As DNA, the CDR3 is TGTGCCAGCAGCGCGAACGGGATCCGCCATAATGAGCAGTTCTTC.

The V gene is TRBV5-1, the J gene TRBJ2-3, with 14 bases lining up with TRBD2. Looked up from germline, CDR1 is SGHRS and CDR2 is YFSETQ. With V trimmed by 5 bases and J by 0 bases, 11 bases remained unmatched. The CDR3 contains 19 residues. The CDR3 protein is CASSQHGLAGGRSTDTQYF. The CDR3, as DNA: TGCGCCAGCAGTCAACATGGACTAGCGGGAGGTAGGAGCACAGATACGCAGTATTTT.

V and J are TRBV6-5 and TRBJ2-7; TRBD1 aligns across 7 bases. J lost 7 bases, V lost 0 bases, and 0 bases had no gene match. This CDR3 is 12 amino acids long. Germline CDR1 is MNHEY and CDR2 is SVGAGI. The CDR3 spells CASSYSTGEQYF. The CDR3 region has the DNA TGTGCCAGCAGTTACTCGACAGGGGAGCAGTACTTC.

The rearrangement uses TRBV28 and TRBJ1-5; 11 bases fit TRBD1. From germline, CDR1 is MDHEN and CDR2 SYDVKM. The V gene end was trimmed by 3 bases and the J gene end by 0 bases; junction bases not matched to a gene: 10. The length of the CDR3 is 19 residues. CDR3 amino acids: CASSLLGQGASYSNQPQHF. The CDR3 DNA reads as TGTGCCAGCAGTTTGCTCGGACAGGGGGCGAGCTATAGCAATCAGCCCCAGCATTTT. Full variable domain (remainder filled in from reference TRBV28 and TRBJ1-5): DVKVTQSSRYLVKRTGEKVFLECVQDMDHENMFWYRQDPGLGLRLIYFSYDVKMKEKGDIPEGYSVSREKKERFSLILESASTNQTSMYLCASSLLGQGASYSNQPQHFGDGTRLSIL.

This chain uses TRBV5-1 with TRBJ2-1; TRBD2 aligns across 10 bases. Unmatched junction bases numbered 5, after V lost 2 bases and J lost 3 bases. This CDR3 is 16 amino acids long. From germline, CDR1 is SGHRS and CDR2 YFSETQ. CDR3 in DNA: TGCGCCAGCAGCTTAGCATGGACTAGCGGCTACAATGAGCAGTTCTTC. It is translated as CASSLAWTSGYNEQFF.

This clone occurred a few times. The CDR3 coding sequence is TGTGCCAGCAGTTCCACGGGGAACTATGGCTACACCTTC. This translates into CASSSTGNYGYTF. The rearrangement uses TRBV14 and TRBJ1-2; D is ambiguous. The germline CDR1 and CDR2 sequences are SGHDN and FVKESK. V was cut by 6 bases and J by 2 bases, with 10 bases left in between. The CDR3 has 13 residues.

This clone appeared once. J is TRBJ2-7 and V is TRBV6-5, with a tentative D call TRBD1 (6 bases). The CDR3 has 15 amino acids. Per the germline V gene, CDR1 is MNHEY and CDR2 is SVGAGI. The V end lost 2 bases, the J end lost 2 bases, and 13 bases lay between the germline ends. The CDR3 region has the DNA TGTGCCAGCAGTTACCAGGGGTATGGAACCTACGAGCAGTACTTC. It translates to CASSYQGYGTYEQYF.

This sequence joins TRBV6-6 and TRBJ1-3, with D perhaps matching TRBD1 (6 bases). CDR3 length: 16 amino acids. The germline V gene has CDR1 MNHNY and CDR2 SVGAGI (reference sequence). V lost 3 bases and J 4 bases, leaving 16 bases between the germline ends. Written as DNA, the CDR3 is TGTGCCAGCAGTTATCCTGGACAGAGCCTAGGAAACACCATATATTTT. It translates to CASSYPGQSLGNTIYF.

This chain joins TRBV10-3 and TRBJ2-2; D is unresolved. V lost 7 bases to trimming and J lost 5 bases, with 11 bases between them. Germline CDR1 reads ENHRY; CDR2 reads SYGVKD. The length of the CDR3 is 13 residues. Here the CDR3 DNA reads TGTGCCATCACCGGAGCAGAGACCGGGGAGCTGTTTTTT. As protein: CAITGAETGELFF.

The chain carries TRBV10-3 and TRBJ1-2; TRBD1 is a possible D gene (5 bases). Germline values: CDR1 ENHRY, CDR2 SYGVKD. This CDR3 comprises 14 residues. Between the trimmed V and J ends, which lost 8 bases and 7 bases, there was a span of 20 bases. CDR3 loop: CAIGGTSGGSGYTF. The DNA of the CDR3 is TGTGCCATCGGAGGGACTTCGGGGGGATCTGGCTACACCTTC.

CDR3 DNA sequence: TGCGCCAGCAGTGAGCTGGGACTAGCGGGACAAGAGACCCAGTACTTC. It yields the protein CASSELGLAGQETQYF. The chain has TRBV10-1 and TRBJ2-5; 13 bases agree with TRBD2. With V trimmed by 2 bases and J by 2 bases, 2 bases remained unmatched. The CDR3 runs to 16 residues. The germline V gene has CDR1 WNHNN and CDR2 SYGVQD (reference sequence).

The CDR3 DNA is TGTGCCAGCAGTGAAAGAGGGGGCGCAAGCAATCAGCCCCAGCATTTT. It is translated as CASSERGGASNQPQHF. The rearrangement joins TRBV6-1 to TRBJ1-5, with 7 positions matching TRBD1. The CDR3 has 16 amino acids. V trimming: 2 bases; J trimming: 1 base; junction bases outside the gene matches: 5. CDR1 is MNHNS and CDR2 is SASEGT in the germline V gene.

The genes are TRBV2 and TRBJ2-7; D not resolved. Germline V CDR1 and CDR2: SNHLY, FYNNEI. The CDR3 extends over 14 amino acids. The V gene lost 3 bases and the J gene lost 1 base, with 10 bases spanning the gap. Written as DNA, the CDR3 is TGTGCCAGCAGTGACCCTACCTCTTCCTACGAGCAGTACTTC. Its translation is CASSDPTSSYEQYF.

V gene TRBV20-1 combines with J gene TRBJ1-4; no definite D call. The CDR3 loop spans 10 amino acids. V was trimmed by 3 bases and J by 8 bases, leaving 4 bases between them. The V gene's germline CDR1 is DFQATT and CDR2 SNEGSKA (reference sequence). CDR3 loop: CSASREKLFF. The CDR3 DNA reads TGCAGTGCTAGCAGGGAAAAACTGTTTTTT.